This T cell receptor beta chain was profiled in a study of blood T cells in healthy people across ages. Overall study findings and caveats: Per million T cells, the diversity of TCR beta decreased roughly linearly as age advanced.

Alongside a J-beta primer mix, a sample-barcoded 5' primer served in a second PCR lasting about 7 to 11 cycles. TCRdb processed the 5' RACE reads anew with MiXCR; each CDR3 protein has one entry. The sample shows approximately 600,000 distinct CDR3 sequences, under 70% of them seen only once. The CDR3 sequence is 16 residues long. The V gene end was trimmed by 0 bases and the J gene end by 6 bases; junction bases not matched to a gene: 9. Germline V gene lookup returns CDR1 SGDLS and CDR2 YYNGEE. This clonotype turned up a few times. The target antigen is unknown. Sequences were obtained from blood. This chain connects TRBV9 to TRBJ1-2, with 9 bases fitting TRBD1. This TCR came from a man aged 60 to 75 in good health. The DNA of the CDR3 is TGTGCCAGCAGCGTAGGCCGGGACAGGGTGATGGATGGCTACACCTTC. Protein sequence: CASSVGRDRVMDGYTF.